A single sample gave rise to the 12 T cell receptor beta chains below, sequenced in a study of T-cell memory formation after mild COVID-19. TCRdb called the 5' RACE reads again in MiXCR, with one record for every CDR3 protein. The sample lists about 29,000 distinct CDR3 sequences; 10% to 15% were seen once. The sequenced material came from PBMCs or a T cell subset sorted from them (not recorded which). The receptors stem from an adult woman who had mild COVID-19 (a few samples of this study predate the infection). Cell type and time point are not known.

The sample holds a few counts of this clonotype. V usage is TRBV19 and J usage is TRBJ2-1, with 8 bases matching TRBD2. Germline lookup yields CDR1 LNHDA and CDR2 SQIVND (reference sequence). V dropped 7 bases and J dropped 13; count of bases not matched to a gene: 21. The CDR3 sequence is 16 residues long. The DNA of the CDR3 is TGTGCCAGTACGGGAGGGACGCGGGCGCTCCGGGACCGTCAGTTCTTC. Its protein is CASTGGTRALRDRQFF.

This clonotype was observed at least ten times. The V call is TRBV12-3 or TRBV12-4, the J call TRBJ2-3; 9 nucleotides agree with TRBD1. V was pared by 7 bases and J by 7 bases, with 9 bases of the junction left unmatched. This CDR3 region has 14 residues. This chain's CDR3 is CASIPPGQGNTQYF. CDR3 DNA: TGTGCCAGCATTCCCCCGGGACAGGGAAATACGCAGTATTTT.

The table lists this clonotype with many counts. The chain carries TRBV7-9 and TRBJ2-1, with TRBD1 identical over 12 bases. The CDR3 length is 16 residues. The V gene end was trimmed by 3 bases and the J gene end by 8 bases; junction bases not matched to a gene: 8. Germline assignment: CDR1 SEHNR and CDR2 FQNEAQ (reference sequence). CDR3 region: CASSFSAGTGGDEQFF. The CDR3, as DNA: TGTGCCAGCAGCTTCTCAGCCGGGACAGGGGGCGATGAGCAGTTCTTC.

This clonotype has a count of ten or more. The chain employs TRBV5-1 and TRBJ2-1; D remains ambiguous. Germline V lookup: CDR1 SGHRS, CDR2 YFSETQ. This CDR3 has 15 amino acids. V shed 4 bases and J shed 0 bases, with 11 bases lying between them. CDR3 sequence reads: CASSNDMTSYNEQFF. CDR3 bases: TGCGCCAGCAGCAACGACATGACCTCCTACAATGAGCAGTTCTTC.

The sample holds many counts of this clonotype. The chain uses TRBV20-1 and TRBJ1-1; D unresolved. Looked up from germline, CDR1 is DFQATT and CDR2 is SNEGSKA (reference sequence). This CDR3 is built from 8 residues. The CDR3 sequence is CRATEAFF. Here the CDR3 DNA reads TGCAGGGCCACTGAAGCTTTCTTT.

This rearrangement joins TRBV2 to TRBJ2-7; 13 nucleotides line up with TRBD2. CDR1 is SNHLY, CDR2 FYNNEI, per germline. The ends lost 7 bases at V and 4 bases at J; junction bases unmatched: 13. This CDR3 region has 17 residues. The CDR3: CASTLKAGTSGAYEQYF. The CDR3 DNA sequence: TGTGCCAGCACTCTGAAAGCAGGGACTAGCGGGGCTTACGAGCAGTACTTC.

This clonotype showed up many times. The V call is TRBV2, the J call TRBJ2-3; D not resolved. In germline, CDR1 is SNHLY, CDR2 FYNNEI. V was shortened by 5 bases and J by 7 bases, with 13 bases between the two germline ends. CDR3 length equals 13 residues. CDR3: CASSPPTKYTQYF. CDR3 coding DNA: TGTGCCAGCAGTCCCCCCACGAAGTATACGCAGTATTTT.

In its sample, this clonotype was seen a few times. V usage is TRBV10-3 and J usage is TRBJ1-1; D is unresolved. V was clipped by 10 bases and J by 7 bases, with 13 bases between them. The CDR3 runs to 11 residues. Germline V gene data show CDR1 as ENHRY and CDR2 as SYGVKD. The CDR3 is CAKPGVGEAFF. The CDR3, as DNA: TGTGCCAAACCAGGCGTTGGTGAAGCTTTCTTT.

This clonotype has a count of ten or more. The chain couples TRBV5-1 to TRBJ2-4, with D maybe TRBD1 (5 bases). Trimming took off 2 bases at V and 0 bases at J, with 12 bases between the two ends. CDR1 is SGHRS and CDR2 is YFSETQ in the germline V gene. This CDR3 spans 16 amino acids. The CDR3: CASSFRAGLAKNIQYF. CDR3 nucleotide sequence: TGCGCCAGCAGCTTCCGCGCAGGGCTAGCCAAAAACATTCAGTACTTC.

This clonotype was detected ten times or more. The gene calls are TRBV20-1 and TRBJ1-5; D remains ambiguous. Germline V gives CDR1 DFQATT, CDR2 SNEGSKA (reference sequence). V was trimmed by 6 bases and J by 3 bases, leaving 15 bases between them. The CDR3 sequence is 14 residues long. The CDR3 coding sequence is TGCAGTGCCCTAAAGGCCAGCCCCAATCAGCCCCAGCATTTT. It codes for CSALKASPNQPQHF.

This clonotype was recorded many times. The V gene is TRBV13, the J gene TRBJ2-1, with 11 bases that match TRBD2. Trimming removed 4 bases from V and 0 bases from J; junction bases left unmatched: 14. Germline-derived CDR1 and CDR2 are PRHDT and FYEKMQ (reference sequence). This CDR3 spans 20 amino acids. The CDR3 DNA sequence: TGTGCCAGCAGCTCACTAGCGGGAGCAGGGGATCAGAGCTCCTACAATGAGCAGTTCTTC. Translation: CASSSLAGAGDQSSYNEQFF. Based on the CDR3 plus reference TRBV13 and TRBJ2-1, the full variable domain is AAGVIQSPRHLIKEKRETATLKCYPIPRHDTVYWYQQGPGQDPQFLISFYEKMQSDKGSIPDRFSAQQFSDYHSELNMSSLELGDSALYFCASSSLAGAGDQSSYNEQFFGPGTRLTVL.

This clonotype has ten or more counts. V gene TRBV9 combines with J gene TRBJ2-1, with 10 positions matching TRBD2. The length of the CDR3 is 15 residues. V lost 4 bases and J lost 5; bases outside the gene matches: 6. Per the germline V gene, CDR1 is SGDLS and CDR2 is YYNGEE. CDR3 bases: TGTGCCAGCAGCCTTAGCGGGGGGCCCAACAATGAGCAGTTCTTC. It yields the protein CASSLSGGPNNEQFF.